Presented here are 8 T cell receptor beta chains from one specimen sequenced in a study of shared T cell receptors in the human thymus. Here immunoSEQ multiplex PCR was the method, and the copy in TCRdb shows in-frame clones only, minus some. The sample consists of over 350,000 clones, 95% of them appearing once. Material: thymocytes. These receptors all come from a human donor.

The CDR3 reads CASSVLRNTIYF. In DNA, the CDR3 is TGTGCCAGCAGCGTACTCAGGAACACCATATATTTT. The chain combines TRBV9 with TRBJ1-3; D is undetermined. V was shortened by 1 base and J by 7 bases, with 6 bases between the two germline ends. The CDR3 contains 12 residues. Germline values: CDR1 SGDLS, CDR2 YYNGEE.

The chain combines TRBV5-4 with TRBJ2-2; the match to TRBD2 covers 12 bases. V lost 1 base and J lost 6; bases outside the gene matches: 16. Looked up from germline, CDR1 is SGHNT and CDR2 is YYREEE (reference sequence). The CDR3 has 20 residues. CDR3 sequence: CASSLRSLAGGPVLAGELFF. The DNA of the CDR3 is TGTGCCAGCAGCTTGAGGAGTCTAGCGGGAGGGCCGGTACTGGCCGGGGAGCTGTTTTTT.

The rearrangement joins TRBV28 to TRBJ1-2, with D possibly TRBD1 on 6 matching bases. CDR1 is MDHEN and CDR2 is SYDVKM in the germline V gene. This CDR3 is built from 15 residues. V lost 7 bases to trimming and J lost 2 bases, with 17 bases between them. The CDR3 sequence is CASTNGGHENYGYTF. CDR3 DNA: TGTGCCAGCACTAATGGGGGACACGAAAACTATGGCTACACCTTC.

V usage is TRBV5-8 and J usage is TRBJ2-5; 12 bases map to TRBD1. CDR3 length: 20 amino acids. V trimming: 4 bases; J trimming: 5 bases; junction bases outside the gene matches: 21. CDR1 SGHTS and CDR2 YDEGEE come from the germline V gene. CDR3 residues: CASSASPPGTGGLRRETQYF. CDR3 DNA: TGTGCCAGCAGCGCATCCCCGCCCGGGACAGGGGGCCTGAGACGGGAGACCCAGTACTTC.

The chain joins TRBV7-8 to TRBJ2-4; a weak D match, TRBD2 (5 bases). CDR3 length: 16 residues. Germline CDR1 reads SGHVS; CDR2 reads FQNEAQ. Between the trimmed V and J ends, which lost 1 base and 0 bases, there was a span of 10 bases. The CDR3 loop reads CASSLVGELAKNIQYF. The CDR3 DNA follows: TGTGCCAGCAGCTTAGTCGGGGAACTAGCCAAAAACATTCAGTACTTC.

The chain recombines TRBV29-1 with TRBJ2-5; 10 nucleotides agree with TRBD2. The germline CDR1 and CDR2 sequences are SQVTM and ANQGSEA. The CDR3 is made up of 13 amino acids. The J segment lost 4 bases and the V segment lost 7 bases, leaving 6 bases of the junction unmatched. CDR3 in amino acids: CSAIAGGGETQYF. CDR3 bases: TGCAGCGCTATAGCGGGAGGAGGAGAGACCCAGTACTTC.

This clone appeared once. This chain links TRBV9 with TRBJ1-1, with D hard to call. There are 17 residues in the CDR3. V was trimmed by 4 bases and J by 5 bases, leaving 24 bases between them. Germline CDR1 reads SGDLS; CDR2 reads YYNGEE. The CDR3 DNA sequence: TGTGCCAGCAGCCCGGAGGGCCCCCCTCAATTAGGGACTGAAGCTTTCTTT. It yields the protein CASSPEGPPQLGTEAFF.

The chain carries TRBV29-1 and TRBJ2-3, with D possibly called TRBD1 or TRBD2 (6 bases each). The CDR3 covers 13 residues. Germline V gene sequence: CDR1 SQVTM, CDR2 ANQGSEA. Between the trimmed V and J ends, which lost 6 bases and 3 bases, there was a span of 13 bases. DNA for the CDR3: TGCAGCGTCCCCTGGAGGGGGACAGATACGCAGTATTTT. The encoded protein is CSVPWRGTDTQYF.